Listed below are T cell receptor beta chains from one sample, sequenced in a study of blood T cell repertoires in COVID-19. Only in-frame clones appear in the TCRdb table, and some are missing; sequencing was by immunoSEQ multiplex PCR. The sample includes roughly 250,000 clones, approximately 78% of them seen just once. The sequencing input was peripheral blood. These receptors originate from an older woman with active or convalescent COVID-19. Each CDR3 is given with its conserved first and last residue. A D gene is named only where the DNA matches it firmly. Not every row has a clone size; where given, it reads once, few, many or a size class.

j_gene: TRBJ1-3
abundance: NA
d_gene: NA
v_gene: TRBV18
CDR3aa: CASSPDSSSGNTIYF
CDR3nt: TGTGCCAGCTCACCGGACAGTTCCTCTGGAAACACCATATATTTT

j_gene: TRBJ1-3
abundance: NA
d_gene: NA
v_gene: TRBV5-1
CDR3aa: CASSLAGIRGGNTIYF
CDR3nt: TGCGCCAGCAGCTTGGCCGGAATCCGCGGTGGAAACACCATATATTTT

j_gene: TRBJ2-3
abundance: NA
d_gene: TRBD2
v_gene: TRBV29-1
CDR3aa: CSVERVAGVPTDTQYF
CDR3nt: TGCAGCGTTGAACGGGTAGCGGGGGTACCCACAGATACGCAGTATTTT

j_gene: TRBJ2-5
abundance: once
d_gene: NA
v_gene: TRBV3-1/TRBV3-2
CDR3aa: CASSQSEGAQYF
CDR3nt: TGTGCCAGCAGCCAATCCGAGGGGGCCCAGTACTTC

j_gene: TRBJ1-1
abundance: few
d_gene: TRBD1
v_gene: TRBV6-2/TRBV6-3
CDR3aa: CASSSVRGRPNTEAFF
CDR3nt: TGTGCCAGCAGTTCTGTGAGGGGGCGCCCGAACACTGAAGCTTTCTTT

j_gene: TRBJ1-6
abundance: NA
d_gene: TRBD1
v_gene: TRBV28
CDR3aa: CASSPRGGGRFLHSPLHF
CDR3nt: TGTGCCAGCAGTCCCCGTGGAGGGGGCCGCTTCCTACATTCACCCCTCCACTTT

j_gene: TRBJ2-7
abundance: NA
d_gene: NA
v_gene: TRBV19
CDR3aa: CASSPGQSYEQYF
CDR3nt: TGTGCCAGTAGCCCGGGACAATCCTACGAGCAGTACTTC

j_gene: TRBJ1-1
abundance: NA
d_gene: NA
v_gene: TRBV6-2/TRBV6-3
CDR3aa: CASSYSTSNTEAFF
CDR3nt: TGTGCCAGCAGTTACTCGACATCGAACACTGAAGCTTTCTTT

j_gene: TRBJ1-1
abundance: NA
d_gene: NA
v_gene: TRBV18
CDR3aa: CASSPTTVPEGAFF
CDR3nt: TGTGCCAGCTCACCAACTACAGTCCCTGAGGGAGCTTTCTTT

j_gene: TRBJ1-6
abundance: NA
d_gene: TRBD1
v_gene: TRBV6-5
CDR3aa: CASRPDRVQSPLHF
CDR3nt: TGTGCCAGCAGGCCTGACAGGGTACAATCACCCCTCCACTTT

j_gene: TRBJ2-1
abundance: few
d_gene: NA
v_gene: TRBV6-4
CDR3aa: CASSERQGTEQFF
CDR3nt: TGTGCCAGCAGTGAACGGCAGGGTACGGAGCAGTTCTTC

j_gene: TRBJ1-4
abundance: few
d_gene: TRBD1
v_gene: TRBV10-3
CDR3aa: CATRDRGEKLFF
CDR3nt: TGTGCCACCCGGGACAGAGGTGAAAAACTGTTTTTT

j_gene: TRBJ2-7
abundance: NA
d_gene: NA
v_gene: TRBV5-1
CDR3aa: CASSLNRVGEQYF
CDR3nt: TGCGCCAGCAGCTTGAACAGGGTGGGCGAGCAGTACTTC

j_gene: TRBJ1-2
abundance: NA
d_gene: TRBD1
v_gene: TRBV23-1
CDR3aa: CASSQFLTGWDRQRYGYTF
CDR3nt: TGCGCCAGCAGTCAATTTTTAACTGGTTGGGACAGGCAACGCTATGGCTACACCTTC

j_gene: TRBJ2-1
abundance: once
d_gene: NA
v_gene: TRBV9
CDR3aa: CASSVLFSSGEQFF
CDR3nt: TGTGCCAGCAGCGTACTCTTTTCGTCGGGTGAGCAGTTCTTC

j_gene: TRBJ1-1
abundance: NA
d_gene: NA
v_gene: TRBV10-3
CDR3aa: CAISDNSGRSAAFF
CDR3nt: TGTGCCATCAGTGATAATTCAGGAAGATCGGCCGCTTTCTTT

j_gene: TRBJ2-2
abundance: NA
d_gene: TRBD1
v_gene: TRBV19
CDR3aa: CASSPQTGIGELFF
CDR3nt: TGTGCCAGTAGTCCACAGACAGGGATCGGGGAGCTGTTTTTT

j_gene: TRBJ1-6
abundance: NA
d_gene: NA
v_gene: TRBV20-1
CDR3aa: CSASQGSSYNSPLHF
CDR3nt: TGCAGTGCTAGTCAGGGGAGCTCCTATAATTCACCCCTCCACTTT

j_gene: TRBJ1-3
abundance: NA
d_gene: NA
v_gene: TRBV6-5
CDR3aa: CASSLTGNGNTIYF
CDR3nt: TGTGCCAGCAGTCTAACAGGGAATGGAAACACCATATATTTT

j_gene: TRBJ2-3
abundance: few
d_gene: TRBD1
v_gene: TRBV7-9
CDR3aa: CASSRDRVGTDTQYF
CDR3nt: TGTGCCAGCAGCCGGGACAGGGTAGGCACAGATACGCAGTATTTT

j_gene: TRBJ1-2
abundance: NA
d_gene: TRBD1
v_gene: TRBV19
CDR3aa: CASSPDRIYGYTF
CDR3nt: TGTGCCAGTAGCCCGGACAGGATCTATGGCTACACCTTC

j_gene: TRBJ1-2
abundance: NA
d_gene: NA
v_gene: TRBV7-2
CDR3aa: CASSLGLKANYGYTF
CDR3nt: TGTGCCAGCAGCTTAGGCCTAAAAGCTAACTATGGCTACACCTTC

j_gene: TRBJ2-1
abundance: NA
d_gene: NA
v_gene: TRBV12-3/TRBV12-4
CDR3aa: CASSSGLVNEQFF
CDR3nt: TGTGCCAGCAGTAGCGGGTTGGTCAATGAGCAGTTCTTC